The rows below give T cell receptor beta chains drawn from one sample of a study of radiotherapy plus CTLA-4 blockade in lung cancer. Only in-frame clones appear in the TCRdb table, and some are missing; sequencing was by immunoSEQ multiplex PCR. Found here are fewer than 85,000 clones, 85% to 90% of them singletons; the top ten hold around 0.8%. Material: peripheral blood, obtained from a patient treated with radiotherapy plus ipilimumab. These receptors all come from a human donor with non-small cell lung cancer who had stable disease on radiotherapy plus ipilimumab. The CDR3 runs from the conserved cysteine through the conserved F or W. A D gene is named only where the DNA matches it firmly. Clone size is not always given. Where it is, it says once, few, many or a class for expanded clones.

size: -
D: -
V: TRBV5-1
J: TRBJ1-4
DNA: TGCGCCAGCAGCTTGGTTCTGGACCAGGGGACTGCTGCAACTAATGAAAAACTGTTTTTT
CDR3: CASSLVLDQGTAATNEKLFF

size: -
D: -
V: TRBV6-1
J: TRBJ1-3
DNA: TGTGCCAGCAGTGGCGGACAACTCATCTCTGGAAACACCATATATTTT
CDR3: CASSGGQLISGNTIYF

size: -
D: TRBD2
V: TRBV18
J: TRBJ2-3
DNA: TGTGCCAGCTCACCTCGGACTAGCGGGGTTAGCACAGATACGCAGTATTTT
CDR3: CASSPRTSGVSTDTQYF

size: -
D: -
V: TRBV4-1
J: TRBJ1-6
DNA: TGCGCCAGCAGCCAAGGGACCCCCCTGCTGGGGCGCGGTAATTCACCCCTCCACTTT
CDR3: CASSQGTPLLGRGNSPLHF

size: -
D: -
V: TRBV29-1
J: TRBJ1-3
DNA: TGCAGCGATGCCCTGGACTATCTTAATCGGATAAATTGGACCATATATTTT
CDR3: CSDALDYLNRINWTIYF

size: -
D: TRBD1
V: TRBV2
J: TRBJ2-1
DNA: TGTGCCTTACAGGGGGAAGGCAATGAGCAGTTCTTC
CDR3: CALQGEGNEQFF

size: -
D: -
V: TRBV11-2
J: TRBJ2-7
DNA: TGTGCCAGCAGCCGCGGGACGGTAGACTACGAGCAGTACTTC
CDR3: CASSRGTVDYEQYF

size: few
D: -
V: TRBV19
J: TRBJ1-6
DNA: TGTGCCAGTAGCGACAGAAATTCACCCCTCCACTTT
CDR3: CASSDRNSPLHF

size: -
D: -
V: TRBV27
J: TRBJ2-3
DNA: TGTGCCACGCGGGTTAGCGCGACCACAGATACGCAGTATTTT
CDR3: CATRVSATTDTQYF

size: once
D: -
V: TRBV5-6
J: TRBJ1-2
DNA: TGTGCCAGCAGCCCCCGGGAGGGCATCATCTATGGCTACACCTTC
CDR3: CASSPREGIIYGYTF

size: -
D: TRBD1
V: TRBV5-1
J: TRBJ1-1
DNA: TGCGCCAGCAGCTTGGAGGACAGGGGCACTGAAGCTTTCTTT
CDR3: CASSLEDRGTEAFF

size: -
D: TRBD1
V: TRBV19
J: TRBJ2-7
DNA: TGTGCCAGTAGTATCCGGAGACAGGGCCCCTACGAGCAGTACTTC
CDR3: CASSIRRQGPYEQYF

size: few
D: -
V: TRBV2
J: TRBJ1-5
DNA: TGTGCCACAAGAACCGGGGGCGGAGGGGGCAATCAGCCCCAGCATTTT
CDR3: CATRTGGGGGNQPQHF

size: -
D: -
V: TRBV14
J: TRBJ1-2
DNA: TGTGCCAGCAGTCCGTCTCAGGACTACTATGGCTACACCTTC
CDR3: CASSPSQDYYGYTF

size: -
D: TRBD1
V: TRBV7-2
J: TRBJ1-2
DNA: TGTGCCAGCAGCTCCAACAGGGGTCCCTATGGCTACACCTTC
CDR3: CASSSNRGPYGYTF

size: -
D: TRBD2
V: TRBV5-1
J: TRBJ2-7
DNA: TGCGCCAGCAGCCAAACTAGCGGGAGTACCTACGAGCAGTACTTC
CDR3: CASSQTSGSTYEQYF

size: -
D: -
V: TRBV5-5
J: TRBJ2-2
DNA: TGTGCCAGCAGCGCGTTCTCAGGGGTGAACACCGGGGAGCTGTTTTTT
CDR3: CASSAFSGVNTGELFF

size: once
D: -
V: TRBV11-2
J: TRBJ1-5
DNA: TGTGCCAGCAGCTTAGGGACTTCTCAGCCCCAGCATTTT
CDR3: CASSLGTSQPQHF

size: -
D: TRBD1
V: TRBV5-1
J: TRBJ2-1
DNA: TGCGCCAGCAGAACAGGGGGGAGCAATGAGCAGTTCTTC
CDR3: CASRTGGSNEQFF

size: -
D: -
V: TRBV2
J: TRBJ2-2
DNA: TGTGCCAGCAGAGACTATGGGACGGTCACCGGGGAGCTGTTTTTT
CDR3: CASRDYGTVTGELFF

size: few
D: -
V: TRBV7-9
J: TRBJ1-5
DNA: TGTGCCAGCAGCCCCCGGGACCAGGCTCAGCCCCAGCATTTT
CDR3: CASSPRDQAQPQHF

size: -
D: -
V: TRBV5-6
J: TRBJ1-5
DNA: TGTGCCAGCAGCAGTCGAACCCGGGGGAGAGGCAATCAGCCCCAGCATTTT
CDR3: CASSSRTRGRGNQPQHF

size: -
D: -
V: TRBV10-3
J: TRBJ2-3
DNA: TGTGCCATCAGTGAGGGACACCCCACAGATACGCAGTATTTT
CDR3: CAISEGHPTDTQYF

size: -
D: TRBD1
V: TRBV7-6
J: TRBJ2-7
DNA: TGTGCCAGCAGTCAACCGGGACAGGGTTCCTACGAGCAGTACTTC
CDR3: CASSQPGQGSYEQYF

size: once
D: TRBD1
V: TRBV10-3
J: TRBJ2-2
DNA: TGTGCCATCGGCGCACAGGGGGTGAACACCGGGGAGCTGTTTTTT
CDR3: CAIGAQGVNTGELFF

size: -
D: -
V: TRBV29-1
J: TRBJ2-6
DNA: TGCAGCGCCGCAGGGACGGGGGCCAACGTCCTGACTTTC
CDR3: CSAAGTGANVLTF

size: once
D: -
V: TRBV5-4
J: TRBJ1-1
DNA: TGTGCCAGCAGCTTGGGAACTGAAGCTTTCTTT
CDR3: CASSLGTEAFF

size: -
D: -
V: TRBV27
J: TRBJ1-6
DNA: TGTGCCAGCAGACGTTCAGGGGACTCACCCCTCCACTTT
CDR3: CASRRSGDSPLHF

size: -
D: TRBD2
V: TRBV5-4
J: TRBJ2-2
DNA: TGTGCCAGCAGCTTGGGCCTAGCGGGAGGCACCGGGGAGCTGTTTTTT
CDR3: CASSLGLAGGTGELFF

size: -
D: -
V: TRBV11-3
J: TRBJ2-3
DNA: TGTGCCAGCAGCTTAGATGGGGCGACAGATACGCAGTATTTT
CDR3: CASSLDGATDTQYF

size: -
D: -
V: TRBV7-6
J: TRBJ2-1
DNA: TGTGCCAGCAGCTTAAGGGTCCAAGCGGTAAATGAGCAGTTCTTC
CDR3: CASSLRVQAVNEQFF

size: once
D: TRBD1
V: TRBV9
J: TRBJ1-5
DNA: TGTGCCATCCCCCGACAGGGGGCATATCAGCCCCAGCATTTT
CDR3: CAIPRQGAYQPQHF

size: -
D: TRBD1
V: TRBV19
J: TRBJ2-7
DNA: TGTGCCAGTAGTCCAACCGGGACAGGGTCTCATTGGCAGTACTTT
CDR3: CASSPTGTGSHWQYF

size: -
D: -
V: TRBV7-9
J: TRBJ1-5
DNA: TGTGCCAGCAGCTTAGCGGGGGTAGAGCCCCAGCATTTT
CDR3: CASSLAGVEPQHF

size: -
D: -
V: TRBV18
J: TRBJ1-5
DNA: TGTGCCAGCTCACCCCCCAACACCGGGTCGAGCAATCAGCCCCAGCATTTT
CDR3: CASSPPNTGSSNQPQHF

size: -
D: -
V: TRBV7-9
J: TRBJ2-7
DNA: TGTGCCAGCAGCCCCAAACAGGGTTCCTACGAGCAGTACTTC
CDR3: CASSPKQGSYEQYF

size: few
D: TRBD2
V: TRBV9
J: TRBJ2-3
DNA: TGTGCCAGCAGCCCGGGACTAGCCCTCTCAGATACGCAGTATTTT
CDR3: CASSPGLALSDTQYF

size: -
D: -
V: TRBV7-8
J: TRBJ2-3
DNA: TGTGCCAGCAGCTTATCGCTAGCGCTCACAGATACGCAGTATTTT
CDR3: CASSLSLALTDTQYF

size: -
D: -
V: TRBV6-1
J: TRBJ2-5
DNA: TGTGCCAGCACGTACAGGGAGATGGCGGAGACCCAGTACTTC
CDR3: CASTYREMAETQYF

size: -
D: -
V: TRBV4-1
J: TRBJ1-5
DNA: TGCGCCAGCAGCCAAGAAGGCTCGGGAGGGACCAATCAGCCCCAGCATTTT
CDR3: CASSQEGSGGTNQPQHF